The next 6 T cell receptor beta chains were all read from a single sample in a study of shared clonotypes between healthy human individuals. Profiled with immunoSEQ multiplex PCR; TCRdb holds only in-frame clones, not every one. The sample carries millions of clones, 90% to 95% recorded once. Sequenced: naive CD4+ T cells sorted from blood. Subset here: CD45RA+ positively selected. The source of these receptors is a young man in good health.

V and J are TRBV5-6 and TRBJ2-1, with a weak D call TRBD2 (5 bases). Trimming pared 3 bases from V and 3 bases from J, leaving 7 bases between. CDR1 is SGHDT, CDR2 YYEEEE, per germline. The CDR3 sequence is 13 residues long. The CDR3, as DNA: TGTGCCAGCAGCTGGACTGACTACAATGAGCAGTTCTTC. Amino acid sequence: CASSWTDYNEQFF.

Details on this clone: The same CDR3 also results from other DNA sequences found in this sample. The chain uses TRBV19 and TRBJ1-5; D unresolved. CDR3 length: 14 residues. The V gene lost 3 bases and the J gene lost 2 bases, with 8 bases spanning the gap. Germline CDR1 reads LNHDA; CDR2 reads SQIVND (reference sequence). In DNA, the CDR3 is TGTGCCAGTAGTATTAGTGGGGGCAATCAGCCCCAGCATTTT. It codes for CASSISGGNQPQHF.

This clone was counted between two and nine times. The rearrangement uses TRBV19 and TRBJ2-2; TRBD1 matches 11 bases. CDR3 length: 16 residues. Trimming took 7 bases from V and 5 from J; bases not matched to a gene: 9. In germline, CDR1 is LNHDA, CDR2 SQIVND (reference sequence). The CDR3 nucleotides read TGTGCCAGTACCGAACGGACAGGGGGCGGTACCGGGGAGCTGTTTTTT. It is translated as CASTERTGGGTGELFF. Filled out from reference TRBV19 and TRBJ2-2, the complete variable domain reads DGGITQSPKYLFRKEGQNVTLSCEQNLNHDAMYWYRQDPGQGLRLIYYSQIVNDFQKGDIAEGYSVSREKKESFPLTVTSAQKNPTAFYLCASTERTGGGTGELFFGEGSRLTVL.

For the CDR3, the DNA is TGTGCCAGCAGTTGGGACAGCTACGAGGGTGACACCGGGGAGCTGTTTTTT. The encoded protein is CASSWDSYEGDTGELFF. This chain connects TRBV6-9 to TRBJ2-2, with TRBD1 matching over 7 bases. The V gene end was trimmed by 4 bases and the J gene end by 3 bases; junction bases not matched to a gene: 11. This CDR3 region has 17 residues. Germline CDR1 MNHGY, CDR2 SVAAGI.

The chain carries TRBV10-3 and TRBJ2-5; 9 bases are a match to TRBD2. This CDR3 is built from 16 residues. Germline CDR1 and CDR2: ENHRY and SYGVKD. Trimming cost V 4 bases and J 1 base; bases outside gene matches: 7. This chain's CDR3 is CAISGVGGRAQETQYF. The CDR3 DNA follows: TGTGCCATCAGTGGAGTGGGCGGGAGGGCCCAAGAGACCCAGTACTTC.

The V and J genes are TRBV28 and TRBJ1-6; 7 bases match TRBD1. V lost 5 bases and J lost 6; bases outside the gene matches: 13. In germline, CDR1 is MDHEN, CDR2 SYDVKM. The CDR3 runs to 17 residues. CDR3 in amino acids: CASSIPPKAGGNSPLHF. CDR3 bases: TGTGCCAGCAGTATCCCCCCCAAGGCAGGGGGTAATTCACCCCTCCACTTT.